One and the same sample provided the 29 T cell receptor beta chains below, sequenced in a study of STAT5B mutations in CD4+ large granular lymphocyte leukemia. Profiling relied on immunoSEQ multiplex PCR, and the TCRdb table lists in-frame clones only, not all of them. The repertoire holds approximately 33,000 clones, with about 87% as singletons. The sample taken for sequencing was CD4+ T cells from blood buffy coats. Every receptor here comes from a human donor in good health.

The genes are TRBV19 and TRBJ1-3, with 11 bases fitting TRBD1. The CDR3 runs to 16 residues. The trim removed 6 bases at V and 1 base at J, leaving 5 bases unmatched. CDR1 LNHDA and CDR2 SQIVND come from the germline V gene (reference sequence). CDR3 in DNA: TGTGCCAGTAGCGGACAGGGGGCTCGATCTGGAAACACCATATATTTT. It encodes CASSGQGARSGNTIYF.

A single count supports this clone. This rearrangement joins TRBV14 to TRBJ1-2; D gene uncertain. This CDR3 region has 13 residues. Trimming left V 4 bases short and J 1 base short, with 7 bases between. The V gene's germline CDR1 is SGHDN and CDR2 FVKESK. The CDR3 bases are TGTGCCAGCAGCCCCCGCCGTAACTATGGCTACACCTTC. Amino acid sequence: CASSPRRNYGYTF.

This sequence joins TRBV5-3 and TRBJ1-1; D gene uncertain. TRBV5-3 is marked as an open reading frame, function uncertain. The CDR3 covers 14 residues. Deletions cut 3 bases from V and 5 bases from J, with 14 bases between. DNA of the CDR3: TGTGCCAGAAGCTCAGATACGCGGGAGACTGAAGCTTTCTTT. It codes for CARSSDTRETEAFF.

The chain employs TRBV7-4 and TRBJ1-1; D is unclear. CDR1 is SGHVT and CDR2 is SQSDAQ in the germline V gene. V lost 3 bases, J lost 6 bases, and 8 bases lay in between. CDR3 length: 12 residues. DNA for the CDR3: TGTGCCAGCAGCTTTGGTTCAGCTGAAGCTTTCTTT. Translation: CASSFGSAEAFF.

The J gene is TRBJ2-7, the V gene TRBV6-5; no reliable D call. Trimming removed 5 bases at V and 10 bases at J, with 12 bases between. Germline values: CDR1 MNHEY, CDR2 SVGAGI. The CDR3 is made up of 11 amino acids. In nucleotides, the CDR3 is TGTGCCAGCAGTGCTGGGCCCTTCCAGTACTTC. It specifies CASSAGPFQYF.

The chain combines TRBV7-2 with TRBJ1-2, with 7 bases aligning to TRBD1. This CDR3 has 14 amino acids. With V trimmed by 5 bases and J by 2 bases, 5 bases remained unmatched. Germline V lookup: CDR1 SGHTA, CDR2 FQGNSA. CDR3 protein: CASSPVGQNYGYTF. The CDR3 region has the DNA TGTGCCAGCAGCCCAGTGGGACAGAACTATGGCTACACCTTC.

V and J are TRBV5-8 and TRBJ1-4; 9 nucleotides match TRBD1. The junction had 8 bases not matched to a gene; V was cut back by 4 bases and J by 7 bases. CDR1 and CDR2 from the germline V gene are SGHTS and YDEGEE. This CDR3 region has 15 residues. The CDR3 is CASSLRPGQGEKLFF. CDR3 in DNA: TGTGCCAGCAGCCTCCGGCCGGGACAGGGTGAAAAACTGTTTTTT.

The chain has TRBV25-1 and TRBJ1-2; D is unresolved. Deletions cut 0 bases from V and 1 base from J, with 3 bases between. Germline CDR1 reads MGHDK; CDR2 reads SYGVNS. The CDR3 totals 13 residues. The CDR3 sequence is CASSEYGNYGYTF. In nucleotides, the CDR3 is TGTGCCAGCAGTGAATATGGTAACTATGGCTACACCTTC.

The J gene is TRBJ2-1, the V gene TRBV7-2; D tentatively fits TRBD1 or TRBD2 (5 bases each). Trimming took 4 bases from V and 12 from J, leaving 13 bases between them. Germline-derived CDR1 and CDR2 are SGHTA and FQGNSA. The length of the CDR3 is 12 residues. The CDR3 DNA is TGTGCCAGCAGCTCCGGGGCCTCTTGGCAGTTCTTC. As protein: CASSSGASWQFF.

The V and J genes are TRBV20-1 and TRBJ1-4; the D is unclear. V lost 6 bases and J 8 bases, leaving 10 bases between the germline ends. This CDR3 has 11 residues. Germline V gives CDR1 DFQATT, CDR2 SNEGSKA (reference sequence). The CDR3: CSATFGEKLFF. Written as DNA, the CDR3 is TGCAGTGCGACCTTTGGGGAAAAACTGTTTTTT.

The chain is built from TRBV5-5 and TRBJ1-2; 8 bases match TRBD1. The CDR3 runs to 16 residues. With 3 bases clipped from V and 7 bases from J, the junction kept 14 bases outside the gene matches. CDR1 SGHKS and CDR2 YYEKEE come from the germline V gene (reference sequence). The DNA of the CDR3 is TGTGCCAGCAGCTCGAGATTGGGCAGGGGGCGCGGTGGCTACACCTTC. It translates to CASSSRLGRGRGGYTF.

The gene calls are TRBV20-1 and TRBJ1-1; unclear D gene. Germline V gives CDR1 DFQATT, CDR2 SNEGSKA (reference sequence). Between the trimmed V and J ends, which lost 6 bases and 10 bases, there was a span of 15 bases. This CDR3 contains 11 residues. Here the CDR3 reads CSATPGSGAFF. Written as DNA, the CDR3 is TGCAGTGCGACCCCCGGGAGTGGAGCTTTCTTT.

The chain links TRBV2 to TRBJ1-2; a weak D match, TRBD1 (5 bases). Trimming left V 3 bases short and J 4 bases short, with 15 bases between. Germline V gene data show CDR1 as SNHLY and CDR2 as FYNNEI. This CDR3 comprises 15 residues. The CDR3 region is CASSDSGVRGYGYTF. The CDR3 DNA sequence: TGTGCCAGCAGTGATTCGGGCGTGAGGGGCTATGGCTACACCTTC. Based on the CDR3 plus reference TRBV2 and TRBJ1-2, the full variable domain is EPEVTQTPSHQVTQMGQEVILRCVPISNHLYFYWYRQILGQKVEFLVSFYNNEISEKSEIFDDQFSVERPDGSNFTLKIRSTKLEDSAMYFCASSDSGVRGYGYTFGSGTRLTVV.

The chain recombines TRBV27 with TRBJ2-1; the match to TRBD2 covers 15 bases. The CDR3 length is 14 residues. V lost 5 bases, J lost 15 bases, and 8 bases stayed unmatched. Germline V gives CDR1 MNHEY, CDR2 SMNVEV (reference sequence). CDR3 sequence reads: CASSTPGLAGGLFF. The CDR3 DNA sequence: TGTGCCAGCAGTACGCCGGGACTAGCGGGAGGCTTGTTCTTC.

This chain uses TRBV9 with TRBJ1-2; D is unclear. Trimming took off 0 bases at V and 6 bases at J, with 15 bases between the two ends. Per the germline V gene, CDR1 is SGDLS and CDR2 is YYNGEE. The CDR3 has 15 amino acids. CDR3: CASSVERPSPDGYTF. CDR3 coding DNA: TGTGCCAGCAGCGTAGAGAGACCTTCCCCGGATGGCTACACCTTC.

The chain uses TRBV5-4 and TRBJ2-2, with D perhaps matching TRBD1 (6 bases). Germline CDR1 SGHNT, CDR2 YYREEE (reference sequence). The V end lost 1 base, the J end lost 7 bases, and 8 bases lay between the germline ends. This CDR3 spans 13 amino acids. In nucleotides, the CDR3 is TGTGCCAGCAGCTTGAGGGGGAACGGGGAGCTGTTTTTT. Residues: CASSLRGNGELFF.

CDR3 DNA sequence: TGTGCCAGCAGATACAGCAGTAACCGGGAGGGCTACACCTTC. Its translation: CASRYSSNREGYTF. The chain combines TRBV6-1 with TRBJ1-2; D is uncertain. Germline-derived CDR1 and CDR2 are MNHNS and SASEGT. V gave up 6 bases and J gave up 8 bases, with 19 bases separating them. CDR3 length: 14 residues.

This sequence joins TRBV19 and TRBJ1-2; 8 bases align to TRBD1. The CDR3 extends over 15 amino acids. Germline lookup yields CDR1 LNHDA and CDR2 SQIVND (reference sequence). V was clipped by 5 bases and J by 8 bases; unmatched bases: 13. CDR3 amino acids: CASSPVAQGAKGYTF. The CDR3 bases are TGTGCCAGTAGTCCCGTAGCTCAGGGGGCGAAAGGCTACACCTTC. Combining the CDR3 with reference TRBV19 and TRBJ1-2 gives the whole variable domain DGGITQSPKYLFRKEGQNVTLSCEQNLNHDAMYWYRQDPGQGLRLIYYSQIVNDFQKGDIAEGYSVSREKKESFPLTVTSAQKNPTAFYLCASSPVAQGAKGYTFGSGTRLTVV.

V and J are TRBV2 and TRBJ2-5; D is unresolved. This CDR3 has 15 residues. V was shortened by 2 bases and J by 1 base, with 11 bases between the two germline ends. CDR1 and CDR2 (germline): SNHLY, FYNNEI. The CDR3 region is CASSEWKASQETQYF. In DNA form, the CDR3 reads TGTGCCAGCAGTGAATGGAAGGCTAGCCAAGAGACCCAGTACTTC.

The CDR3 DNA reads TGTGCCAGCAGCTTTCGAGCCCCGGAGACCCAGTACTTC. This codes for CASSFRAPETQYF. The gene calls are TRBV7-2 and TRBJ2-5; no reliable D call. CDR1 and CDR2 (germline): SGHTA, FQGNSA. Trimming shortened V by 3 bases and J by 5 bases, and 10 bases separated the two germline ends. The CDR3 loop spans 13 amino acids.

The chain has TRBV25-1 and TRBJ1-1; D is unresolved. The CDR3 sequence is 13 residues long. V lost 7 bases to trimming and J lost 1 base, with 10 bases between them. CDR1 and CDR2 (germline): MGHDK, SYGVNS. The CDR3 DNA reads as TGTGCCAGCAACGGACGGAGGAACACTGAAGCTTTCTTT. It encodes CASNGRRNTEAFF.

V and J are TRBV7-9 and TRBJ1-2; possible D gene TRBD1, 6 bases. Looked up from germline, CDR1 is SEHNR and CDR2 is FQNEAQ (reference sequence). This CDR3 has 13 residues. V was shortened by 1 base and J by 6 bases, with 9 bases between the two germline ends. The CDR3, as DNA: TGTGCCAGCAGCTTAGGAGCAGGGGATGGCTACACCTTC. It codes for CASSLGAGDGYTF.

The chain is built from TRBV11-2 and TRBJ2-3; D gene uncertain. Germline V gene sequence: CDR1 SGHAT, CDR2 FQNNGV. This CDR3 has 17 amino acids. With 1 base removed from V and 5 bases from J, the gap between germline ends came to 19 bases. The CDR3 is CASSLVDKTPPRDTQYF. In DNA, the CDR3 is TGTGCCAGCAGCTTAGTGGATAAAACCCCTCCACGAGATACGCAGTATTTT.

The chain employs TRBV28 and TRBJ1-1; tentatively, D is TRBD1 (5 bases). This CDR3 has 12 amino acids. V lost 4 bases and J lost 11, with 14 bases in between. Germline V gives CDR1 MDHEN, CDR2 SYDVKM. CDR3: CASSSAPRAAFF. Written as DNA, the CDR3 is TGTGCCAGCAGTTCCGCCCCCAGGGCGGCTTTCTTT.

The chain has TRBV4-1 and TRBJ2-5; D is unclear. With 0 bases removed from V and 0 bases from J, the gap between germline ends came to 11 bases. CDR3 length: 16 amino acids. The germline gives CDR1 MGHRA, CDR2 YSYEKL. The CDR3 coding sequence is TGCGCCAGCAGCCAAGATGGGTGGCAGAACCAAGAGACCCAGTACTTC. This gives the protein CASSQDGWQNQETQYF.

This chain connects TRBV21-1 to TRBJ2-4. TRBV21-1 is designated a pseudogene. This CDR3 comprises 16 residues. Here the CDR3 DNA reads TGTGCCAGCAGCAATTACCGGGACCCCCAACGTTGCATTCAGTACTTC. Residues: CASSNYRDPQRCIQYF.

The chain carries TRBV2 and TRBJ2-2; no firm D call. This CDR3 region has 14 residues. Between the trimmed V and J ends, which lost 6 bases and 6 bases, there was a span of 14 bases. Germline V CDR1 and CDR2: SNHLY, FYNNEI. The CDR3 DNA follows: TGTGCCAGCAGCCTCAGACTTGGGGCCGGGGAGCTGTTTTTT. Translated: CASSLRLGAGELFF.

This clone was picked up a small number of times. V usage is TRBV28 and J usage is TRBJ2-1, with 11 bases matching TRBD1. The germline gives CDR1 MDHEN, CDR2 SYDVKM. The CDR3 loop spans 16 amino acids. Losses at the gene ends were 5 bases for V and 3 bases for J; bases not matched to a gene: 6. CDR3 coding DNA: TGTGCCAGCAGTCTGGCCGGGACAGGGGGCTACAATGAGCAGTTCTTC. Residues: CASSLAGTGGYNEQFF.

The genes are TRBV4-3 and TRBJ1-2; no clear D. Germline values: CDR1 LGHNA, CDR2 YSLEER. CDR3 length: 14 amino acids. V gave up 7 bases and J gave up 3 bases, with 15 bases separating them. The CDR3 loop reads CASTLGPYDYGYTF. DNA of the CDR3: TGCGCCAGCACCCTCGGGCCCTACGACTATGGCTACACCTTC.